This T cell receptor (beta chain) was captured by sequencing in a study of blood T cells in healthy people across ages. In its sample, this clonotype was seen a few times. What it binds is unknown. It was roughly 10 milliliters of peripheral blood that were drawn from each donor. Through a sample-barcoded 5' primer and a J-beta primer mix, a second PCR was run for about 6 to 12 cycles. TCRdb fed the 5' RACE reads into MiXCR, producing one record per CDR3 protein. The top ten hold about 22% of the sample, which has 700,000 or so distinct CDR3 sequences, 22% seen once. Germline CDR1 reads SSHAT; CDR2 reads FNYEAQ (reference sequence). The CDR3 covers 18 residues. Notes on the study in general: Donors of long life had a larger count of naive CD4+ cells and greater diversity than aged donors. Total diversity from one million sequenced T cells was likely underestimated. Observed TCR beta diversity per million T cells went down as age went up. This fall followed a roughly linear course with age.

This rearrangement joins TRBV7-7 to TRBJ2-5, with TRBD1 matching 11 bases. TRBJ2-1 matches the DNA end more closely, so the J call is doubtful. The receptor was derived from an older man in good health. Sequencing was performed on blood. The CDR3 sequence: CASYMGRTGGSRGNEQFF. In nucleotides, the CDR3 is TGTGCCAGTTATATGGGGAGGACAGGGGGCTCCAGAGGCAATGAGCAGTTCTTC.